The TCR beta chain under discussion was sequenced for a study of cytomegalovirus exposure and HLA in healthy donors. The PCR contained 60 Vbeta and 13 Jbeta primers. TCRdb's table, derived via immunoSEQ multiplex PCR, lists solely in-frame clones and lacks some. Among approximately 84,000 clones listed, roughly 80% were seen once. General study results and limits: Researchers reported in a later analysis that common viral pathogens appeared linked to several top clusters. A later analysis linked a missense variant in DCLRE1C to the trimming of TCR beta V and J genes.

A word on this clone: Its antigen is as yet unknown.

The CDR3 is made up of 14 amino acids. The germline V gene encodes CDR1 SGHAT and CDR2 FQDESV (reference sequence). Trimming took 5 bases from V and 3 from J; bases not matched to a gene: 4. This chain links TRBV11-1 with TRBJ1-1; 9 bases map to TRBD1. Sequenced: PBMCs. The TCR originated in a man aged 35 to 55 in good health and CMV-seronegative. CDR3: CASSERTGDTEAFF. The CDR3 bases are TGTGCCAGCAGCGAGCGGACAGGGGACACTGAAGCTTTCTTT.